The 5 T cell receptor beta chains reported below all come from one sample, sequenced in a study of blood T cells in healthy people across ages. A second PCR of roughly 7 to 11 cycles used a sample-barcoded 5' primer and a J-beta primer mix. TCRdb re-derived calls from the 5' RACE reads in MiXCR, one entry per CDR3 protein. The table records about 620,000 distinct CDR3 sequences, more than 45% of them present only once. Sequencing was carried out using blood. Every receptor here comes from a woman of 80 years or more in good health.

This clonotype showed up many times. V usage is TRBV20-1 and J usage is TRBJ2-6; tentatively, D is TRBD1 (5 bases). The V gene lost 0 bases and the J gene lost 0 bases, with 12 bases spanning the gap. Germline CDR1 DFQATT, CDR2 SNEGSKA (reference sequence). The CDR3 is 17 amino acids. The CDR3 here is CSARDTTVGSGANVLTF. The CDR3 DNA reads TGCAGTGCTAGAGACACGACAGTCGGCTCTGGGGCCAACGTCCTGACTTTC.

The chain recombines TRBV29-1 with TRBJ1-6; the match to TRBD1 covers 7 bases. This CDR3 is built from 14 residues. With 6 bases clipped from V and 7 bases from J, the junction kept 9 bases outside the gene matches. Germline V gives CDR1 SQVTM, CDR2 ANQGSEA. The CDR3: CSVATGSGNSPLHF. CDR3 coding DNA: TGCAGCGTAGCGACAGGGTCGGGCAATTCACCCCTCCACTTT.

The chain recombines TRBV10-2 with TRBJ1-2; the match to TRBD1 covers 7 bases. The CDR3 spans 12 residues. CDR1 and CDR2 from the germline V gene are WSHSY and SAAADI. The CDR3 sequence is CPLRGLGYGYTF. CDR3 nucleotide sequence: TGCCCCCTAAGGGGGCTAGGCTATGGCTACACCTTC.

This clonotype was counted ten times or more. The chain joins TRBV9 to TRBJ2-7, with a tentative D call TRBD1 (5 bases). CDR1 is SGDLS and CDR2 is YYNGEE in the germline V gene. The CDR3 has 14 residues. Trimming pared 0 bases from V and 4 bases from J, leaving 11 bases between. Here the CDR3 reads CASSVASGQYEQYF. In DNA, the CDR3 is TGTGCCAGCAGCGTAGCGTCAGGGCAATACGAGCAGTACTTC.

The gene calls are TRBV28 and TRBJ2-6; TRBD2 matches at 13 bases. This CDR3 region has 20 residues. V gave up 2 bases and J gave up 0 bases; unmatched junction bases: 7. Germline V CDR1 and CDR2: MDHEN, SYDVKM. Written as DNA, the CDR3 is TGTGCCAGCAGTTTAAGACTAGCGGGAGGACTATACTCTGGGGCCAACGTCCTGACTTTC. This codes for CASSLRLAGGLYSGANVLTF.